Listed here are 21 T cell receptor beta chains from one sample, sequenced in a study of shared clonotypes between healthy human individuals. Clones were sequenced by immunoSEQ multiplex PCR, and TCRdb holds only the in-frame ones, with some missing. The repertoire holds some 2 million clones, with about 95% as singletons. The naive CD8 population came from CD45RO-negative cells selected for CCR7, without terminally differentiated effector memory CD45RA+ cells. The sample taken for sequencing was naive CD8+ T cells sorted from blood. The receptors come from a young man in good health.

This clone was recorded once. The same CDR3 arises from other DNA sequences in this sample as well. The rearrangement links TRBV27 to TRBJ2-5; D tentatively fits TRBD1 or TRBD2 (5 bases each). The germline V gene has CDR1 MNHEY and CDR2 SMNVEV (reference sequence). V was pared by 8 bases and J by 2 bases, with 9 bases between. The CDR3 runs to 12 residues. This chain's CDR3 is CASRGWQETQYF. The CDR3 bases are TGTGCCAGCCGGGGCTGGCAAGAGACCCAGTACTTC.

The chain joins TRBV4-3 to TRBJ2-7; either TRBD1 or TRBD2 may fit D (6 bases each). V was shortened by 3 bases and J by 2 bases, with 14 bases between the two germline ends. Per germline, CDR1 LGHNA and CDR2 YSLEER. The CDR3 sequence is 15 residues long. The CDR3 nucleotides read TGCGCCAGCAGCCAGCTGGAGGGGGTAACCTACGAGCAGTACTTC. Translated, it gives CASSQLEGVTYEQYF.

This sequence joins TRBV7-2 and TRBJ2-7; 11 nucleotides align to TRBD1. The J segment lost 4 bases and the V segment lost 4 bases, leaving 9 bases of the junction unmatched. This CDR3 has 16 residues. Germline CDR1 is SGHTA and CDR2 is FQGNSA. The CDR3 sequence: CASSSFAGTGGYEQYF. CDR3 DNA sequence: TGTGCCAGCAGCTCCTTCGCCGGGACAGGGGGATACGAGCAGTACTTC.

A note on this clone: The sample has other DNA sequences that encode this CDR3 too. This chain links TRBV7-2 with TRBJ2-3; D ambiguous. CDR1 and CDR2 from the germline V gene are SGHTA and FQGNSA. This CDR3 contains 14 residues. V was clipped by 1 base and J by 3 bases, with 8 bases between them. CDR3 in DNA: TGTGCCAGCAGCTTAGGGTTCGGAACAGATACGCAGTATTTT. It specifies CASSLGFGTDTQYF.

The chain recombines TRBV5-5 with TRBJ2-4; D is possibly TRBD1 (6 bases). Per the germline V gene, CDR1 is SGHKS and CDR2 is YYEKEE (reference sequence). The CDR3 has 13 amino acids. V was shortened by 0 bases and J by 6 bases, with 7 bases between the two germline ends. CDR3 nucleotide sequence: TGTGCCAGCAGCTTGGTACAGGGAAACATTCAGTACTTC. This codes for CASSLVQGNIQYF.

The rearrangement links TRBV28 to TRBJ2-7; 7 nucleotides line up with TRBD2. CDR3 length: 17 amino acids. Trimming removed 4 bases from V and 2 bases from J; junction bases left unmatched: 14. Germline values: CDR1 MDHEN, CDR2 SYDVKM. As DNA, the CDR3 is TGTGCCAGCAGTTCCCTTAGGGAGGGAAGAAGGGCCTACGAGCAGTACTTC. This sequence encodes CASSSLREGRRAYEQYF.

This clone was observed a single time. V gene TRBV27 combines with J gene TRBJ2-7; D uncertain. The CDR3 length is 14 residues. CDR1 MNHEY and CDR2 SMNVEV come from the germline V gene (reference sequence). The V and J ends lost 5 bases and 3 bases respectively, with 14 bases between them. The CDR3 sequence is CASSALAASYEQYF. The CDR3 DNA reads TGTGCCAGCAGTGCACTCGCCGCCAGCTACGAGCAGTACTTC.

Concerning this clone: The same CDR3 arises from other DNA sequences in this sample as well. The chain's CDR3 is CASSKGGGAYEQYF. CDR3 coding DNA: TGTGCCAGCAGCAAAGGCGGGGGGGCCTACGAACAGTACTTC. This chain links TRBV21-1 with TRBJ2-7; TRBD2 is the table's D call, not checked against the DNA. TRBV21-1 is marked as a pseudogene. This CDR3 is built from 14 residues.

V is TRBV23-1 and J is TRBJ2-1, with 7 bases identical to TRBD1. TRBV23-1 belongs to the ORF category, with a function that is uncertain. The CDR3 has 16 residues. V lost 3 bases and J lost 7; bases outside the gene matches: 12. The CDR3 region has the DNA TGCGCCAGCAGTCACCCACAGGGGTCGCTTAAGAATGAGCAGTTCTTC. This encodes CASSHPQGSLKNEQFF.

The chain recombines TRBV7-9 with TRBJ2-7, with 7 bases that match TRBD1. Germline values: CDR1 SEHNR, CDR2 FQNEAQ (reference sequence). V was clipped by 5 bases and J by 3 bases; unmatched bases: 10. This CDR3 comprises 15 residues. DNA of the CDR3: TGTGCCAGCAGCCCCGCCTTAGGACAGGTCTACGAGCAGTACTTC. Protein: CASSPALGQVYEQYF.

The chain is built from TRBV2 and TRBJ2-1, with 7 bases fitting TRBD2. The V segment lost 1 base and the J segment 3 bases; nucleotides outside the gene matches: 6. The germline V gene has CDR1 SNHLY and CDR2 FYNNEI. This CDR3 comprises 16 residues. For the CDR3, the DNA is TGTGCCAGCAGTGAAGATTCTAGCGGATTCTACAATGAGCAGTTCTTC. Protein sequence: CASSEDSSGFYNEQFF. The variable domain in full, with the rest retrieved from reference TRBV2 and TRBJ2-1, is EPEVTQTPSHQVTQMGQEVILRCVPISNHLYFYWYRQILGQKVEFLVSFYNNEISEKSEIFDDQFSVERPDGSNFTLKIRSTKLEDSAMYFCASSEDSSGFYNEQFFGPGTRLTVL.

The sample holds one count of this clone. This sequence joins TRBV7-2 and TRBJ2-5; D call uncertain. CDR3 size: 13 residues. CDR1 is SGHTA and CDR2 is FQGNSA in the germline V gene. Between the trimmed V and J ends, which lost 4 bases and 4 bases, there was a span of 10 bases. The CDR3 nucleotides are TGTGCCAGCAGCTCCTACAGCCGAGAGACCCAGTACTTC. Translation: CASSSYSRETQYF.

V gene TRBV7-2 combines with J gene TRBJ2-1; no clear D gene. This CDR3 region has 15 residues. Germline lookup yields CDR1 SGHTA and CDR2 FQGNSA. Trimming removed 1 base at V and 6 bases at J, with 13 bases between. The CDR3 region is CASSLDQYGGNEQFF. The CDR3 DNA follows: TGTGCCAGCAGCTTAGACCAATACGGCGGCAATGAGCAGTTCTTC.

In regard to this clone: The same CDR3 can be traced to other DNA sequences in this sample. J is TRBJ2-7 and V is TRBV6-6, with a tentative D call TRBD1 (5 bases). Trimming took off 0 bases at V and 0 bases at J, with 6 bases between the two ends. The germline gives CDR1 MNHNY, CDR2 SVGAGI (reference sequence). The CDR3 has 14 residues. CDR3 coding DNA: TGTGCCAGCAGTTACTCGGGGCCCTCCTACGAGCAGTACTTC. It codes for CASSYSGPSYEQYF.

This clone was detected once. The chain recombines TRBV28 with TRBJ2-7; 12 bases align to TRBD2. The CDR3 extends over 18 amino acids. Trimming cost V 2 bases and J 2 bases; bases outside gene matches: 10. Germline loops: CDR1 MDHEN, CDR2 SYDVKM. CDR3 loop: CASSLESSGGENPYEQYF. CDR3 bases: TGTGCCAGCAGTTTAGAATCTAGCGGGGGGGAGAACCCCTACGAGCAGTACTTC. The full variable domain, rest sourced from reference TRBV28 and TRBJ2-7, is DVKVTQSSRYLVKRTGEKVFLECVQDMDHENMFWYRQDPGLGLRLIYFSYDVKMKEKGDIPEGYSVSREKKERFSLILESASTNQTSMYLCASSLESSGGENPYEQYFGPGTRLTVT.

The CDR3 here is CASLDITGELFF. The CDR3 DNA follows: TGTGCCAGTCTCGACATCACCGGGGAGCTGTTTTTT. This chain joins TRBV19 and TRBJ2-2; D gene uncertain. Trimming left V 8 bases short and J 4 bases short, with 8 bases between. Germline values: CDR1 LNHDA, CDR2 SQIVND (reference sequence). This CDR3 is built from 12 residues.

The chain is built from TRBV7-6 and TRBJ2-5; 10 positions agree with TRBD1. Germline V gives CDR1 SGHVS, CDR2 FNYEAQ. The junction had 4 bases not matched to a gene; V was cut back by 1 base and J by 2 bases. This CDR3 is 16 amino acids long. The CDR3 nucleotides read TGTGCCAGCAGCTTAGACCGGACAGGGGGTCAAGAGACCCAGTACTTC. Its protein product is CASSLDRTGGQETQYF.

This clone was seen a single time. The rearrangement joins TRBV4-1 to TRBJ1-2; TRBD1 agrees at 9 bases. The CDR3 sequence is 16 residues long. Trimming removed 5 bases from V and 6 bases from J; junction bases left unmatched: 13. The germline CDR1 and CDR2 sequences are MGHRA and YSYEKL. The CDR3 DNA follows: TGCGCCAGCAGCATCAGGACAGGGGCCCAATCAGATGGCTACACCTTC. Its protein is CASSIRTGAQSDGYTF.

With regard to this clone: Additional DNA sequences in this sample encode the identical CDR3. CDR3 sequence reads: CASSSTSGSLYEQYF. The CDR3 DNA sequence: TGTGCCAGCAGCTCAACTAGCGGGAGTTTGTACGAGCAGTACTTC. The rearrangement links TRBV7-2 to TRBJ2-7; 11 nucleotides align to TRBD2. This CDR3 comprises 15 residues. V trimming: 4 bases; J trimming: 4 bases; junction bases outside the gene matches: 6. Germline V gene data show CDR1 as SGHTA and CDR2 as FQGNSA.

A single count supports this clone. The chain employs TRBV11-2 and TRBJ2-5; 8 bases fit TRBD1. The J segment lost 7 bases and the V segment lost 1 base, leaving 5 bases of the junction unmatched. Germline CDR1 and CDR2: SGHAT and FQNNGV. The CDR3 contains 14 residues. The CDR3: CASSLGGQGGTQYF. The DNA of the CDR3 is TGTGCCAGCAGCTTAGGCGGACAGGGTGGGACCCAGTACTTC.

The chain combines TRBV4-1 with TRBJ2-5; a possible D gene is TRBD1 (5 bases). Matching the DNA end better, TRBJ2-7 makes the J call doubtful. Germline V gene lookup returns CDR1 MGHRA and CDR2 YSYEKL. The CDR3 covers 13 residues. The CDR3 DNA follows: TGCGCCAGCAGCCAAAGGGCAGGGCTCGAGCAGTACTTC. Encoded protein: CASSQRAGLEQYF.